The 12 T cell receptor beta chains below come from one sample, sequenced in a study of T-cell memory formation after mild COVID-19. TCRdb re-called the 5' RACE reads through MiXCR, storing one row per CDR3 protein. Of 350,000 to 450,000 distinct CDR3 sequences detected, 20% appear once; the ten largest clones hold about 8.1%. Sequenced input: PBMCs or a T cell subset sorted from them (not recorded which). The receptors shown here come from an adult woman who had mild COVID-19 (a few samples of this study predate the infection). Cell type and time point are not known.

The rearrangement joins TRBV5-1 to TRBJ2-3; 12 bases are a match to TRBD1. The CDR3 totals 15 residues. Trimming cost V 4 bases and J 4 bases; bases outside gene matches: 4. Germline CDR1 SGHRS, CDR2 YFSETQ. For the CDR3, the DNA is TGCGCCAGCAGCGGGGGACAGGGGGCCTCAGATACGCAGTATTTT. It translates to CASSGGQGASDTQYF. Variable domain in full (rest from reference TRBV5-1 and TRBJ2-3): KAGVTQTPRYLIKTRGQQVTLSCSPISGHRSVSWYQQTPGQGLQFLFEYFSETQRNKGNFPGRFSGRQFSNSRSEMNVSTLELGDSALYLCASSGGQGASDTQYFGPGTRLTVL.

The sample holds a few counts of this clonotype. The CDR3: CSVRTGGRETQYF. In DNA form, the CDR3 reads TGCAGCGTTAGGACAGGGGGCAGGGAGACCCAGTACTTC. This chain connects TRBV29-1 to TRBJ2-5, with 11 bases aligning to TRBD1. Germline CDR1 is SQVTM and CDR2 is ANQGSEA. V trimming: 5 bases; J trimming: 5 bases; junction bases outside the gene matches: 4. The CDR3 length is 13 residues.

The gene calls are TRBV9 and TRBJ2-3, with TRBD2 matching over 7 bases. The germline V gene has CDR1 SGDLS and CDR2 YYNGEE. V trimming: 4 bases; J trimming: 1 base; junction bases outside the gene matches: 9. This CDR3 comprises 16 residues. CDR3 coding DNA: TGTGCCAGCAGCCCTCGTTGGAGCGGGGGCACAGATACGCAGTATTTT. Residues: CASSPRWSGGTDTQYF.

J is TRBJ2-2 and V is TRBV7-3; the D gene is possibly TRBD2 (6 bases). From germline, CDR1 is SGHTA and CDR2 FQGTGA. The CDR3 contains 16 residues. Trimming removed 3 bases at V and 2 bases at J, with 13 bases between. Written as DNA, the CDR3 is TGTGCCAGCAGCTTTTTTAGCGGAGCCAACACCGGGGAGCTGTTTTTT. Translated, it gives CASSFFSGANTGELFF.

A few counts support this clonotype. The CDR3: CASSSTSGLTYEQYF. The CDR3 bases are TGTGCCAGCAGTTCGACTAGCGGGCTAACCTACGAGCAGTACTTC. The J gene is TRBJ2-7, the V gene TRBV6-5, with TRBD2 matching over 10 bases. Per the germline V gene, CDR1 is MNHEY and CDR2 is SVGAGI. V trimming: 4 bases; J trimming: 2 bases; junction bases outside the gene matches: 5. The CDR3 length is 15 residues.

This clonotype was counted a single time. The rearrangement joins TRBV11-2 to TRBJ1-5; D unclear. This CDR3 has 16 residues. Trimming shortened V by 1 base and J by 1 base, and 11 bases separated the two germline ends. Germline V gene lookup returns CDR1 SGHAT and CDR2 FQNNGV. CDR3 sequence: CASSLGVGGSNQPQHF. DNA for the CDR3: TGTGCCAGCAGCTTAGGGGTCGGCGGGAGCAATCAGCCCCAGCATTTT.

The chain combines TRBV6-6 with TRBJ1-1; D is uncertain. The V gene lost 0 bases and the J gene lost 8 bases, with 7 bases spanning the gap. Germline CDR1 and CDR2: MNHNY and SVGAGI (reference sequence). The CDR3 is 12 residues long. The chain's CDR3 is CASSYSGQEAFF. The CDR3 DNA follows: TGTGCCAGCAGTTACTCGGGCCAGGAAGCTTTCTTT.

The rearrangement uses TRBV5-1 and TRBJ2-7, with D uncertain. This CDR3 has 14 residues. Trimming took 3 bases from V and 3 from J, leaving 13 bases between them. Germline loops: CDR1 SGHRS, CDR2 YFSETQ. This chain's CDR3 is CASSSEFTNYEQYF. The CDR3 DNA sequence: TGCGCCAGCAGCTCGGAGTTTACTAACTACGAGCAGTACTTC.

The rearrangement joins TRBV5-1 to TRBJ1-2; 9 bases fit TRBD1. V shed 7 bases and J 3 bases; nucleotides not matched to a gene: 7. Germline V lookup: CDR1 SGHRS, CDR2 YFSETQ. The CDR3 is 14 residues long. DNA for the CDR3: TGCGCCAGCGAGGGACAGGGTCGAGACTATGGCTACACCTTC. This codes for CASEGQGRDYGYTF.

This clonotype was seen a few times. The chain uses TRBV5-1 and TRBJ1-1, with no clear D. Deletions cut 3 bases from V and 5 bases from J, with 23 bases between. The germline V gene has CDR1 SGHRS and CDR2 YFSETQ. The length of the CDR3 is 17 residues. The CDR3 sequence: CASSSQLGGLRRTEAFF. CDR3 bases: TGCGCCAGCAGCTCCCAGTTGGGTGGGTTACGAAGGACTGAAGCTTTCTTT.

The genes are TRBV12-3 or TRBV12-4 and TRBJ1-2, with TRBD1 matching over 12 bases. The ends lost 1 base at V and 7 bases at J; junction bases unmatched: 7. The CDR3 has 16 amino acids. The CDR3 region is CASSLGVGQGAGGYTF. CDR3 DNA: TGTGCCAGCAGTTTAGGTGTGGGACAGGGGGCCGGTGGCTACACCTTC.

The chain employs TRBV7-8 and TRBJ2-5; 8 bases fit TRBD2. With 9 bases clipped from V and 5 bases from J, the junction kept 14 bases outside the gene matches. The CDR3 spans 15 residues. Germline assignment: CDR1 SGHVS and CDR2 FQNEAQ. The CDR3 region is CASSAERGPVETQYF. DNA for the CDR3: TGTGCCAGTTCTGCCGAGCGGGGGCCGGTGGAGACCCAGTACTTC. The complete variable domain, with remaining parts taken from reference TRBV7-8 and TRBJ2-5, reads GAGVSQSPRYKVAKRGQDVALRCDPISGHVSLFWYQQALGQGPEFLTYFQNEAQLDKSGLPSDRFFAERPEGSVSTLKIQRTQQEDSAVYLCASSAERGPVETQYFGPGTRLLVL.